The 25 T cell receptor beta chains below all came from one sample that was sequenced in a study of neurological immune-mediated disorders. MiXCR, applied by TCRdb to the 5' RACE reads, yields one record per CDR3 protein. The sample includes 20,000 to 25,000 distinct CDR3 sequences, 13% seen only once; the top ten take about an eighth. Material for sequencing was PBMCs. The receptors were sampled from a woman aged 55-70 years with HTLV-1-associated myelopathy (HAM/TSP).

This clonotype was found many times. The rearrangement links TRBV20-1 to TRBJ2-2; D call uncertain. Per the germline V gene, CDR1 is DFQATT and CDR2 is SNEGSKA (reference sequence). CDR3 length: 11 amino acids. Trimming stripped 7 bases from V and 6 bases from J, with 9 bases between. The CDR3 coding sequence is TGCAGTGTCCCCCGGGCCGGGGAGCTGTTTTTT. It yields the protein CSVPRAGELFF.

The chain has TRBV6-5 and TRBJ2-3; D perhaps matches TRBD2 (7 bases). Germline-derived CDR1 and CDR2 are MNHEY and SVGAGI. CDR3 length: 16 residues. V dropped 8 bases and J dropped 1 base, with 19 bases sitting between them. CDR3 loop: CASCYDGGRCTDTQYF. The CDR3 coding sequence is TGTGCCAGCTGCTACGACGGGGGGCGATGCACAGATACGCAGTATTTT.

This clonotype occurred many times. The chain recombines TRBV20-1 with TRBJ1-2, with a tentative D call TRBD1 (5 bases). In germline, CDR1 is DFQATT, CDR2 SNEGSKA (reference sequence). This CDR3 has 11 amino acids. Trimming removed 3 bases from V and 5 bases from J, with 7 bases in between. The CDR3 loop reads CSASGGYGYTF. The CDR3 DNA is TGCAGTGCTAGTGGGGGGTATGGCTACACCTTC.

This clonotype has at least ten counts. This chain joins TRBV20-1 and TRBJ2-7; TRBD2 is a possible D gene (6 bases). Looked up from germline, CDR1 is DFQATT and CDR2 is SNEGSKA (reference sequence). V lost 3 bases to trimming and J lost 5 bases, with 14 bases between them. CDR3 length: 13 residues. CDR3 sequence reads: CSARPNRENEQYF. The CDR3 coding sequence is TGCAGTGCTAGGCCAAACCGGGAGAACGAGCAGTACTTC.

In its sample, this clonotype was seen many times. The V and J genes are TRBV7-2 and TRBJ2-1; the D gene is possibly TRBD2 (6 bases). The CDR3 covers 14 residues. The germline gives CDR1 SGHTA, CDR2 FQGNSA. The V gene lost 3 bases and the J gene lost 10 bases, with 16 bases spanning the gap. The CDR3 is CASSFPVREREQFF. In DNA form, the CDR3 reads TGTGCCAGCAGCTTCCCCGTTCGGGAGCGGGAGCAGTTCTTC.

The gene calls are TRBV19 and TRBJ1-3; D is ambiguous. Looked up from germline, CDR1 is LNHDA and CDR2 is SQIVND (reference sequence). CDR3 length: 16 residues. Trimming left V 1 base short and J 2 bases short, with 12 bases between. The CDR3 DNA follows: TGTGCCAGTAGTATAGCTGGCGGGTCAGCTGGAAACACCATATATTTT. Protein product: CASSIAGGSAGNTIYF.

The CDR3 DNA follows: TGCAGCGTTGTGGGGGCGCGGGCCAAAAACATTCAGTACTTC. Amino acid sequence: CSVVGARAKNIQYF. The chain carries TRBV29-1 and TRBJ2-4; a weak D match, TRBD1 (6 bases). From germline, CDR1 is SQVTM and CDR2 ANQGSEA. CDR3 length: 14 amino acids. V lost 4 bases, J lost 1 base, and 11 bases lay in between.

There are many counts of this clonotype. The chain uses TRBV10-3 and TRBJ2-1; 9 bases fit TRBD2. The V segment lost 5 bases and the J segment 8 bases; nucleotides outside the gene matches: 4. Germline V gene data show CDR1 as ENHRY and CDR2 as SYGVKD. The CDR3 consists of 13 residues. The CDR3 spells CAISSGGNDEQFF. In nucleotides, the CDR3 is TGTGCCATCAGTAGCGGGGGGAACGATGAGCAGTTCTTC.

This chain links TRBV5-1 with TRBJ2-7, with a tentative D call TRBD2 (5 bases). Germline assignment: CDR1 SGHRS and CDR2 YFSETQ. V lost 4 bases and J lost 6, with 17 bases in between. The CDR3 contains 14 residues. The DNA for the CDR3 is TGCGCCAGCAGCAGTACTAGAGTGACCGGCGAGCAGTACTTC. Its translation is CASSSTRVTGEQYF.

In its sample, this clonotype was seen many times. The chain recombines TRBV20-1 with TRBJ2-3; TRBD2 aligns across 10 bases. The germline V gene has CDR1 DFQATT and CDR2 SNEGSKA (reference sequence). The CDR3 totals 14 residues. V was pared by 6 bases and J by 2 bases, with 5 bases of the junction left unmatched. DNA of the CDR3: TGCAGTGCCAGCGGGGGGGGTTTCACAGATACGCAGTATTTT. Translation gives CSASGGGFTDTQYF.

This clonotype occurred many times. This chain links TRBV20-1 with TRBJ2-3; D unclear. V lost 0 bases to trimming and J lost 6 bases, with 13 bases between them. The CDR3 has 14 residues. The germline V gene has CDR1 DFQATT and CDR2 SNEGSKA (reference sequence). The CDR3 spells CSAREDHPPDTQYF. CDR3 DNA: TGCAGTGCTAGAGAAGACCACCCCCCCGATACGCAGTATTTT.

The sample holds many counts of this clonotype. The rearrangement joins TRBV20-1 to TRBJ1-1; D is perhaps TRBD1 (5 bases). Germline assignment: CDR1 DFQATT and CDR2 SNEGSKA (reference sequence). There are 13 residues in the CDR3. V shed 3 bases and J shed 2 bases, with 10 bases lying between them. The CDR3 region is CSAREDINTEAFF. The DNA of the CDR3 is TGCAGTGCTAGGGAGGACATCAACACTGAAGCTTTCTTT.

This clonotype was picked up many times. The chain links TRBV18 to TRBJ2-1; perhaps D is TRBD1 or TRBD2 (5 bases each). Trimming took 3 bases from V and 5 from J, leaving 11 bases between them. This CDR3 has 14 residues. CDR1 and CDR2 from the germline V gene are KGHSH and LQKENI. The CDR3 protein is CASSPGVGNNEQFF. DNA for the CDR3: TGTGCCAGCTCACCGGGGGTTGGGAACAATGAGCAGTTCTTC.

CDR3 nucleotide sequence: TGCAGTGCTAGAGTTTTAAGGGGGATTCTAAAGAATGAGCAGTTCTTC. It is translated as CSARVLRGILKNEQFF. The chain links TRBV20-1 to TRBJ2-1; maybe TRBD1 (6 bases). The CDR3 runs to 16 residues. In germline, CDR1 is DFQATT, CDR2 SNEGSKA (reference sequence). Between the trimmed V and J ends, which lost 1 base and 7 bases, there was a span of 20 bases.

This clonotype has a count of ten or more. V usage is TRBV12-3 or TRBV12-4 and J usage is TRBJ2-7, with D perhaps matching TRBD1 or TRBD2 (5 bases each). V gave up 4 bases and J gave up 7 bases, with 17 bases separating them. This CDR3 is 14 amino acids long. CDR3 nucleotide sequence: TGTGCCAGCAGTTCGGGACGGGGAGTCGGGGAGCAGTACTTC. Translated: CASSSGRGVGEQYF.

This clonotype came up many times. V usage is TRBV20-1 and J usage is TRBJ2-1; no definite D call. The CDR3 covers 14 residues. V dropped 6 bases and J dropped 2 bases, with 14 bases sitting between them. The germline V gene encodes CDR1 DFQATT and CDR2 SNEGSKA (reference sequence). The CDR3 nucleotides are TGCAGTGCGGCTAAGGCCTCCACCTACAATGAGCAGTTCTTC. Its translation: CSAAKASTYNEQFF.

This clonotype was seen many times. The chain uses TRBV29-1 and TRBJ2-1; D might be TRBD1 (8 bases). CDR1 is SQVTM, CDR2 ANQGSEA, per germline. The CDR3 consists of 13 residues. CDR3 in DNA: TGCGGCTCAGGGGGCGGGAGTAGTATTGAGCAGTTCTTC. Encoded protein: CGSGGGSSIEQFF.

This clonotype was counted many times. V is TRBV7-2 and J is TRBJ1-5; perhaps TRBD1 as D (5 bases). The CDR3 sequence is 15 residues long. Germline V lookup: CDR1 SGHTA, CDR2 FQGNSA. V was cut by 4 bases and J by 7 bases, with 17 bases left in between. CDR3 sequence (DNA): TGTGCCAGCAGCTCCTTTGGGGCAGGGAACCAGCCCCAGCATTTT. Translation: CASSSFGAGNQPQHF.

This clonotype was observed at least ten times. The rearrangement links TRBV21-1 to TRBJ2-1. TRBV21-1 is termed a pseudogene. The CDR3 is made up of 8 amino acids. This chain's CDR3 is CASPEQFF. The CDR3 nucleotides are TGTGCCAGCCCCGAGCAGTTCTTC.

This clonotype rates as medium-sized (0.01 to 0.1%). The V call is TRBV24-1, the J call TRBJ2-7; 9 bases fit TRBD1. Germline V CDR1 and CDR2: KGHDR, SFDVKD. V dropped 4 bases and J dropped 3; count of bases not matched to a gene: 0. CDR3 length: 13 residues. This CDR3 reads CATSETGGYEQYF. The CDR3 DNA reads TGTGCCACCAGTGAGACAGGGGGCTACGAGCAGTACTTC.

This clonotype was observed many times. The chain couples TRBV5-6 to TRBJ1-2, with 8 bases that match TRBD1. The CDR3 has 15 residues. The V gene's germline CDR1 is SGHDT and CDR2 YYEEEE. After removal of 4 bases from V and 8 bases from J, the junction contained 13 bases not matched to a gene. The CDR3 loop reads CASSPFQGALEGYTF. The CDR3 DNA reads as TGTGCCAGCAGCCCGTTCCAGGGGGCATTAGAAGGCTACACCTTC.

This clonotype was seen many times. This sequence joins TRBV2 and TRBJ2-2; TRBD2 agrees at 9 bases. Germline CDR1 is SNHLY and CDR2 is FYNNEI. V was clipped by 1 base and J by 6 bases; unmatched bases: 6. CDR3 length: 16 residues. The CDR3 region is CASSEGLAGIAGELFF. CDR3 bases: TGTGCCAGCAGTGAAGGGCTAGCGGGGATCGCCGGGGAGCTGTTTTTT.

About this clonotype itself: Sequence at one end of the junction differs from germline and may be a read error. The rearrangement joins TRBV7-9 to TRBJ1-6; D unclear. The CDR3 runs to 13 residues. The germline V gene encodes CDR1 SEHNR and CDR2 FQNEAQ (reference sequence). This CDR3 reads CASEGSSTSPFHF. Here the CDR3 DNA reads TGTGCCAGCGAGGGCAGCTCTACTTCACCCTTCCACTTT.

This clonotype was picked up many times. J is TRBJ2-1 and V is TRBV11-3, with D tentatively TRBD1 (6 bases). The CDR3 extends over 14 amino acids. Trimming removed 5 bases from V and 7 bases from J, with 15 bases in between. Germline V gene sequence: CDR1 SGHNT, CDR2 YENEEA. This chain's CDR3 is CASSRSRGANEQFF. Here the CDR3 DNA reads TGTGCCAGCAGCCGATCCAGGGGAGCAAATGAGCAGTTCTTC.

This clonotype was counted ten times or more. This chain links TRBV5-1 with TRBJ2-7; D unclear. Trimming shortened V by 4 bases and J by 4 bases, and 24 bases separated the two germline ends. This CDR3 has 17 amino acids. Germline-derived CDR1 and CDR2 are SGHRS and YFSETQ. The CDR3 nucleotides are TGCGCCAGCAGCCCAGGTCGTGGAACCCTTGACTCTTACGAGCAGTACTTC. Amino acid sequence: CASSPGRGTLDSYEQYF.